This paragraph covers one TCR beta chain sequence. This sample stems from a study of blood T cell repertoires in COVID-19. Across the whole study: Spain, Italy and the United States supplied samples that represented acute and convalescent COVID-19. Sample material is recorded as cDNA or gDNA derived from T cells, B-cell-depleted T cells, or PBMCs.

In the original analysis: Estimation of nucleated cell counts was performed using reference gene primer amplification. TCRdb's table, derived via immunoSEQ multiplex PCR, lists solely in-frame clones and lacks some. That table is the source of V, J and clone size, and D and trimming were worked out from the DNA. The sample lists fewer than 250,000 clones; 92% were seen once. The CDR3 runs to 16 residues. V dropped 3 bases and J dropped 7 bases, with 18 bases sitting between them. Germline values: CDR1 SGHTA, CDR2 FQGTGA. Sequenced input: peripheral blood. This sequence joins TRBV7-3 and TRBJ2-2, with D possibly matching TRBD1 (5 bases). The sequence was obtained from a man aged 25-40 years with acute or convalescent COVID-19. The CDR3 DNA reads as TGTGCCAGCAGCTTCGCCAGGGCAAAGGATAACGGGGAGCTGTTTTTT. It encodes CASSFARAKDNGELFF.